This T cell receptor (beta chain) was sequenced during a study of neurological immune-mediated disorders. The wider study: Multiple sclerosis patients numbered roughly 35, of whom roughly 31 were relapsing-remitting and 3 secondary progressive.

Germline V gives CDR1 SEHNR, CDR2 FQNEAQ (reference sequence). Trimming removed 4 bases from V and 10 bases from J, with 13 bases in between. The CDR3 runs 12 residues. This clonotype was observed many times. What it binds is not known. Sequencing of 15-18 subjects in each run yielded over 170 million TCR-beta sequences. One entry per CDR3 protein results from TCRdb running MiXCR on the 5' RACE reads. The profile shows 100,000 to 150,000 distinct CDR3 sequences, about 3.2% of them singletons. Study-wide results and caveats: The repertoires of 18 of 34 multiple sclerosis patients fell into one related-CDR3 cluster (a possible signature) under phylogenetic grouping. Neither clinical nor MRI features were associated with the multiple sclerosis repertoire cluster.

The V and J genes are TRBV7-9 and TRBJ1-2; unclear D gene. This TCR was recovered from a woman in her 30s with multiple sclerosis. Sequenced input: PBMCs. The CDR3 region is CASSWEYDYYTF. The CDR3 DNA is TGTGCCAGCAGCTGGGAGTACGATTACTACACCTTC.